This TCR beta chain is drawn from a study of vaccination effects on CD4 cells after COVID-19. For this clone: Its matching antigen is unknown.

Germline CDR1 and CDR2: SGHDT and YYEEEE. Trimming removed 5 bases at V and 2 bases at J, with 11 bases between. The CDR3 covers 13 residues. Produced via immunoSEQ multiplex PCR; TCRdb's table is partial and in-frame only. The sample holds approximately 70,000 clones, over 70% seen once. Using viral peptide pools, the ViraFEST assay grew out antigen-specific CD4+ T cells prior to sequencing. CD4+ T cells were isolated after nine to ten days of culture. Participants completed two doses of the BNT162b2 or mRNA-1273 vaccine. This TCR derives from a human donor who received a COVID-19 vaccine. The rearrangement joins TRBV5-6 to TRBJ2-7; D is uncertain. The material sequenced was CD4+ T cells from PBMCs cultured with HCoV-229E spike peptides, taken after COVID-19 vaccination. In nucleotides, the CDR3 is TGTGCCAGCAGATCGACCGGTACCTACGAGCAGTACGTC. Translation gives CASRSTGTYEQYV.